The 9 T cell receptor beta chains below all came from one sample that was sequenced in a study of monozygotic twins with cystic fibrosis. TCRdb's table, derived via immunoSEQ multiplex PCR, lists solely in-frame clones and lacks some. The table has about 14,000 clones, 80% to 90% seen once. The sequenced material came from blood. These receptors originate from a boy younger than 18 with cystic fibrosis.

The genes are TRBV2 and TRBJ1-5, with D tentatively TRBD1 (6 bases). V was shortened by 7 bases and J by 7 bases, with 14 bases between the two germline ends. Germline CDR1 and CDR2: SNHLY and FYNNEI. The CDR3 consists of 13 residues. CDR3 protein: CASTDQGFQPQHF. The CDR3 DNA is TGTGCCAGCACCGATCAGGGGTTCCAGCCCCAGCATTTT.

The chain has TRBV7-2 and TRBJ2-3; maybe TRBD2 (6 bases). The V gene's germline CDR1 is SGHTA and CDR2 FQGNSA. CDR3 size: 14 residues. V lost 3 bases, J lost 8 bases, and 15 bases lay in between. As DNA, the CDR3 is TGTGCCAGCAGCTTCTGGGGGGTTGTGGGTACGCAGTATTTT. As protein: CASSFWGVVGTQYF.

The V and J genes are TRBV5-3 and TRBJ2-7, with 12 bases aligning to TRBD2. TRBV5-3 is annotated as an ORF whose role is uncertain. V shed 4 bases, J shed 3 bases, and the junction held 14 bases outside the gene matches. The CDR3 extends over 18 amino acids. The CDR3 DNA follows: TGTGCCAGAAGCGCCCGGCCGCGACTAGCGGGAGATCTCTACGAGCAGTACTTC. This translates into CARSARPRLAGDLYEQYF.

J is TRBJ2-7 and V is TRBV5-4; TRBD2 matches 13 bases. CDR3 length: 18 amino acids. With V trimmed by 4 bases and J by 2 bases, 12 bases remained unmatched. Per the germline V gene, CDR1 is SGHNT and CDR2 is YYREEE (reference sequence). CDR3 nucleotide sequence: TGTGCCAGCAGCGCGGGACTAGCGGGAACTGTACGCCCCTACGAGCAGTACTTC. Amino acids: CASSAGLAGTVRPYEQYF.

The CDR3 DNA follows: TGTGCCTGGAGTGTAGCAGGTAACACTGAAGCTTTCTTT. Translating gives CAWSVAGNTEAFF. The V and J genes are TRBV30 and TRBJ1-1; no clear D gene. This CDR3 is built from 13 residues. Germline V CDR1 and CDR2: GTSNPN, SVGIG (reference sequence). Trimming removed 0 bases from V and 2 bases from J, with 7 bases in between.

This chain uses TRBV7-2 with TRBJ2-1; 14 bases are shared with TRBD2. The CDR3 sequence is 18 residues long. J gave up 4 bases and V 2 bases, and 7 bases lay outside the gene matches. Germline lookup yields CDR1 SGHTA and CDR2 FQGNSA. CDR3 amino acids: CASSLMRLAGGRYNEQFF. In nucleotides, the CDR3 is TGTGCCAGCAGCTTAATGAGACTAGCGGGGGGGCGGTACAATGAGCAGTTCTTC.

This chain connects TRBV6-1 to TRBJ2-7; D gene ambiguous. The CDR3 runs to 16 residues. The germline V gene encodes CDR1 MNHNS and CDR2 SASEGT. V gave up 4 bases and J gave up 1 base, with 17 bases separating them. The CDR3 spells CASSGHRFVDSYEQYF. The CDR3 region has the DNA TGTGCCAGCAGTGGTCACCGGTTCGTAGATTCCTACGAGCAGTACTTC.

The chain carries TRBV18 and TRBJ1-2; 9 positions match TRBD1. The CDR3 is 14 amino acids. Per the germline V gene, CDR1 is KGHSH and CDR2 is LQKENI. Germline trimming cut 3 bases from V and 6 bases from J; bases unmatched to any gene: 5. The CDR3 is CASSPLGQGHGYTF. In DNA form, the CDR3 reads TGTGCCAGCTCACCTCTGGGACAGGGACATGGCTACACCTTC.

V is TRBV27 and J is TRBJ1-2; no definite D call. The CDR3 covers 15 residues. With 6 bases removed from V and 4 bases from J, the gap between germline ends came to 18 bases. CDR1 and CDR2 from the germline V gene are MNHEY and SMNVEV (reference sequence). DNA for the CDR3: TGTGCCAGCAGCCCCGGCCGGGGATCGGGCTATGGCTACACCTTC. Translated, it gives CASSPGRGSGYGYTF.